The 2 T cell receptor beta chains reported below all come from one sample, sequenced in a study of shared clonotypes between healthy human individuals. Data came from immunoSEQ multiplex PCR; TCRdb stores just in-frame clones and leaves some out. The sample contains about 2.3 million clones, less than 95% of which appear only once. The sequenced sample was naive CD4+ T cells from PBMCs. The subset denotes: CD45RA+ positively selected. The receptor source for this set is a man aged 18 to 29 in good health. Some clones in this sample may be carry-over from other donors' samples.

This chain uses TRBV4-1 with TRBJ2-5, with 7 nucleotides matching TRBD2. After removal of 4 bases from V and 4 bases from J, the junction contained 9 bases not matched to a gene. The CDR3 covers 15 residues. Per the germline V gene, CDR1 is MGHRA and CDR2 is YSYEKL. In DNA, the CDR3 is TGCGCCAGCAGCCTGAGGGGACTAATGAGAGAGACCCAGTACTTC. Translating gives CASSLRGLMRETQYF.

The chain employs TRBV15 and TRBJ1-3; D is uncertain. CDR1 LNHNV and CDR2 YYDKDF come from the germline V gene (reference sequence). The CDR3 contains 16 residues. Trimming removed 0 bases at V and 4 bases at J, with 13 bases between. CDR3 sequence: CATSRDQAGEGNTIYF. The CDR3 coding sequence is TGTGCCACCAGCAGAGATCAGGCCGGAGAAGGAAACACCATATATTTT.